Presented here are 24 T cell receptor beta chains from one specimen sequenced in a study of CD8+ T cells in alopecia areata. Treatment described: oral pan-JAK inhibitor, 5-10 mg twice daily. Once RNA had been extracted, it was reverse transcribed into cDNA to act as the sequencing template. Assay used: immunoSEQ multiplex PCR; TCRdb lists only in-frame clones, some missing. The sample carries about 180,000 clones, 53% recorded once. The sample was CD8+ T cells sorted from blood, taken at week 24, from a patient treated with tofacitinib. All receptors derive from a human donor with alopecia areata.

This clone was detected only once. The DNA for the CDR3 is TGTGCACAGACGGGGCAGGATTGGGGCTACACCTTC. Translated, it gives CAQTGQDWGYTF. The chain joins TRBV30 to TRBJ1-2; weak D call: TRBD1 (5 bases). CDR3 length: 12 residues. Germline V gene sequence: CDR1 GTSNPN, CDR2 SVGIG (reference sequence).

The chain couples TRBV7-9 to TRBJ2-3; D ambiguous. CDR3 length: 14 amino acids. Trimming left V 2 bases short and J 7 bases short, with 13 bases between. Germline V gene lookup returns CDR1 SEHNR and CDR2 FQNEAQ (reference sequence). Written as DNA, the CDR3 is TGTGCCAGCAGCTTAAGTGGTGATCCTTATACGCAGTATTTT. As protein: CASSLSGDPYTQYF.

The chain combines TRBV11-2 with TRBJ1-1; tentatively, D is TRBD1 (6 bases). Germline V gives CDR1 SGHAT, CDR2 FQNNGV. The V and J ends lost 0 bases and 0 bases respectively, with 17 bases between them. The CDR3 totals 18 residues. Here the CDR3 reads CASSLDPPLQGMNTEAFF. The CDR3 DNA is TGTGCCAGCAGCTTAGACCCCCCTTTACAGGGCATGAACACTGAAGCTTTCTTT.

V is TRBV11-2 and J is TRBJ1-2; the D is unclear. Trimming shortened V by 5 bases and J by 4 bases, and 8 bases separated the two germline ends. Germline loops: CDR1 SGHAT, CDR2 FQNNGV. The length of the CDR3 is 12 residues. This chain's CDR3 is CASSEGVYGYTF. CDR3 sequence (DNA): TGTGCCAGCAGCGAGGGAGTCTATGGCTACACCTTC.

The sample holds one count of this clone. The CDR3 is CASSLRLASNTGELFF. The CDR3 DNA reads TGTGCCAGCAGCCTTAGACTAGCATCGAACACCGGGGAGCTGTTTTTT. The V call is TRBV7-8, the J call TRBJ2-2, with TRBD2 matching 7 bases. V shed 5 bases, J shed 0 bases, and the junction held 6 bases outside the gene matches. The germline gives CDR1 SGHVS, CDR2 FQNEAQ. The CDR3 consists of 16 residues.

This clone was detected only a few times. The same CDR3 can be traced to other DNA sequences in this sample. This chain uses TRBV29-1 with TRBJ2-1; D not resolved. V lost 4 bases and J lost 7, with 5 bases in between. Germline V lookup: CDR1 SQVTM, CDR2 ANQGSEA. The CDR3 runs to 10 residues. CDR3 amino acids: CSVVGNEQFF. The CDR3 coding sequence is TGCAGCGTTGTCGGAAATGAGCAGTTCTTC.

This clone was observed a few times. This rearrangement joins TRBV6-5 to TRBJ2-3; TRBD2 aligns across 9 bases. The CDR3 has 15 amino acids. Per the germline V gene, CDR1 is MNHEY and CDR2 is SVGAGI. Trimming at V came to 5 bases and at J to 3 bases, leaving 6 bases not matched to a gene. The CDR3 reads CASSRTSVGTDTQYF. The CDR3 coding sequence is TGTGCCAGCAGTCGGACTAGCGTCGGGACAGATACGCAGTATTTT.

The chain employs TRBV9 and TRBJ2-1, with 8 bases aligning to TRBD1. Germline trimming cut 4 bases from V and 6 bases from J; bases unmatched to any gene: 12. This CDR3 is built from 16 residues. Germline V gene data show CDR1 as SGDLS and CDR2 as YYNGEE. This CDR3 reads CASSRTAGTGSNEQFF. The DNA for the CDR3 is TGTGCCAGCAGCCGGACGGCGGGGACAGGTAGCAATGAGCAGTTCTTC.

This chain uses TRBV25-1 with TRBJ1-1; possible D gene TRBD1, 5 bases. CDR1 and CDR2 from the germline V gene are MGHDK and SYGVNS. V was pared by 2 bases and J by 5 bases, with 9 bases between. The CDR3 sequence is 13 residues long. DNA of the CDR3: TGTGCCAGCAGTGAACAGGGCGGGACTGAAGCTTTCTTT. This translates into CASSEQGGTEAFF. Full variable domain (remainder filled in from reference TRBV25-1 and TRBJ1-1): EADIYQTPRYLVIGTGKKITLECSQTMGHDKMYWYQQDPGMELHLIHYSYGVNSTEKGDLSSESTVSRIRTEHFPLTLESARPSHTSQYLCASSEQGGTEAFFGQGTRLTVV.

The V and J genes are TRBV19 and TRBJ2-1; tentatively, D is TRBD1 (5 bases). Germline CDR1 is LNHDA and CDR2 is SQIVND (reference sequence). The germline V and J ends were trimmed by 6 bases and 8 bases, with 14 bases remaining between them. The CDR3 is made up of 13 amino acids. The DNA for the CDR3 is TGTGCCAGTAGCAGGGCGAGTGGCGATGAGCAGTTCTTC. Its protein is CASSRASGDEQFF. The variable domain in full, completed from reference TRBV19 and TRBJ2-1, reads DGGITQSPKYLFRKEGQNVTLSCEQNLNHDAMYWYRQDPGQGLRLIYYSQIVNDFQKGDIAEGYSVSREKKESFPLTVTSAQKNPTAFYLCASSRASGDEQFFGPGTRLTVL.

This rearrangement joins TRBV13 to TRBJ2-7; 8 bases align to TRBD1. Germline CDR1 is PRHDT and CDR2 is FYEKMQ (reference sequence). The CDR3 consists of 14 residues. Trimming at V came to 7 bases and at J to 2 bases, leaving 7 bases not matched to a gene. The CDR3 region is CASIPQGGPYEQYF. The CDR3, as DNA: TGTGCCAGCATCCCACAGGGGGGCCCCTACGAGCAGTACTTC.

This clone appeared a few times. The chain is built from TRBV29-1 and TRBJ2-7, with 7 bases fitting TRBD2. The junction had 1 base not matched to a gene; V was cut back by 2 bases and J by 3 bases. Per the germline V gene, CDR1 is SQVTM and CDR2 is ANQGSEA. The CDR3 has 12 residues. DNA of the CDR3: TGCAGCGTTGAACAGCGGGGCTACGAGCAGTACTTC. Translated: CSVEQRGYEQYF.

There are a few counts of this clone. This chain links TRBV2 with TRBJ2-4; no definite D call. Germline V gene data show CDR1 as SNHLY and CDR2 as FYNNEI. The V end lost 3 bases, the J end lost 3 bases, and 3 bases lay between the germline ends. CDR3 length: 12 amino acids. CDR3 loop: CASSDNKNIQYF. As DNA, the CDR3 is TGTGCCAGCAGTGACAACAAAAACATTCAGTACTTC.

This clone was seen more than once but under ten times. CDR3 in DNA: TGTGCCAGCAGCCAAGGCAATTGGGGGAAACTGTTTTTT. It codes for CASSQGNWGKLFF. The chain carries TRBV14 and TRBJ1-4, with D perhaps TRBD1 (5 bases). Germline CDR1 SGHDN, CDR2 FVKESK. V lost 1 base, J lost 11 bases, and 11 bases lay in between. The CDR3 covers 13 residues.

The CDR3 is CASGLSGGMNTEAFF. CDR3 nucleotide sequence: TGTGCTAGTGGTTTATCAGGGGGGATGAACACTGAAGCTTTCTTT. The chain has TRBV12-5 and TRBJ1-1, with TRBD1 identical over 7 bases. The CDR3 loop spans 15 amino acids. Trimming took 3 bases from V and 0 from J; bases not matched to a gene: 4. CDR1 is LGHNT and CDR2 is FRNRAP in the germline V gene.

As concerns this clone: The same CDR3 can be traced to other DNA sequences in this sample. This sequence joins TRBV14 and TRBJ1-1; perhaps TRBD1 as D (5 bases). CDR3 length: 13 residues. The V and J ends lost 2 bases and 5 bases respectively, with 9 bases between them. CDR1 is SGHDN and CDR2 is FVKESK in the germline V gene. The CDR3 region is CASSQFQGTEAFF. In DNA, the CDR3 is TGTGCCAGCAGCCAATTCCAGGGTACTGAAGCTTTCTTT.

The rearrangement joins TRBV11-2 to TRBJ1-1, with TRBD1 as a possible D gene (5 bases). This CDR3 has 16 amino acids. Looked up from germline, CDR1 is SGHAT and CDR2 is FQNNGV. Between the trimmed V and J ends, which lost 6 bases and 0 bases, there was a span of 17 bases. The CDR3, as DNA: TGTGCCAGCAGTCTTGCCGGGGGGTGGATGAACACTGAAGCTTTCTTT. Residues: CASSLAGGWMNTEAFF.

The rearrangement joins TRBV5-6 to TRBJ1-1; D ambiguous. Germline assignment: CDR1 SGHDT and CDR2 YYEEEE. The CDR3 extends over 13 amino acids. Trimming stripped 1 base from V and 6 bases from J, with 10 bases between. CDR3 bases: TGTGCCAGCAGCTTGTTGGCGTCCTCTGAAGCTTTCTTT. This codes for CASSLLASSEAFF.

This rearrangement joins TRBV6-1 to TRBJ2-7, with D possibly matching TRBD1 (6 bases). The CDR3 has 14 residues. V was trimmed by 2 bases and J by 7 bases, leaving 15 bases between them. Germline-derived CDR1 and CDR2 are MNHNS and SASEGT. In DNA form, the CDR3 reads TGTGCCAGCAGTGAAAGGGGGATCGTAATTGAGCAGTACTTC. Translation gives CASSERGIVIEQYF.

In its sample, this clone was seen a few times. The chain recombines TRBV4-3 with TRBJ1-6; possibly TRBD1 for D (6 bases). Trimming took 3 bases from V and 14 from J, leaving 14 bases between them. From germline, CDR1 is LGHNA and CDR2 YSLEER. The CDR3 consists of 13 residues. This CDR3 is CASSQGAPTTLHF. As DNA, the CDR3 is TGCGCCAGCAGCCAGGGGGCCCCGACCACCCTCCACTTT.

This clone was seen only a few times. The rearrangement joins TRBV29-1 to TRBJ1-2; TRBD1 matches at 9 bases. The junction had 8 bases not matched to a gene; V was cut back by 7 bases and J by 5 bases. Germline-derived CDR1 and CDR2 are SQVTM and ANQGSEA. The CDR3 is made up of 13 amino acids. The CDR3 protein is CSGITGGRYGYTF. The DNA for the CDR3 is TGCAGCGGTATTACAGGGGGCAGATATGGCTACACCTTC.

This clone has a handful of counts. The chain employs TRBV4-1 and TRBJ1-1; D unresolved. V was cut by 0 bases and J by 3 bases, with 14 bases left in between. The germline V gene encodes CDR1 MGHRA and CDR2 YSYEKL. This CDR3 contains 16 residues. This chain's CDR3 is CASSQEITKGYTEAFF. DNA of the CDR3: TGCGCCAGCAGCCAAGAAATAACGAAAGGGTACACTGAAGCTTTCTTT.

This sequence joins TRBV4-1 and TRBJ1-1; TRBD1 aligns across 8 bases. CDR3 length equals 15 residues. Unmatched junction bases numbered 6, after V lost 5 bases and J lost 1 base. Germline CDR1 reads MGHRA; CDR2 reads YSYEKL. CDR3 protein: CASSNVGQGNTEAFF. CDR3 nucleotide sequence: TGCGCCAGCAGCAACGTCGGACAGGGGAACACTGAAGCTTTCTTT.

The J gene is TRBJ1-1, the V gene TRBV10-2; 8 bases are a match to TRBD1. Germline V lookup: CDR1 WSHSY, CDR2 SAAADI. V was pared by 7 bases and J by 6 bases, with 4 bases of the junction left unmatched. The CDR3 is 12 amino acids. The CDR3 loop reads CASIAGGPEAFF. CDR3 nucleotide sequence: TGCGCCAGCATCGCAGGGGGCCCTGAAGCTTTCTTT.